This entry is about one TCR beta chain. The sample is drawn from a study of blood T cell repertoires in COVID-19. Study summary: The United States, Italy and Spain provided the acute and convalescent COVID-19 samples. T cells, B-cell-depleted T cells, or PBMCs provided the cDNA or gDNA that served as material.

Each participant's cohort was designated according to participant-reported clinical history. After removal of 0 bases from V and 9 bases from J, the junction contained 5 bases not matched to a gene. The CDR3 totals 14 residues. Germline values: CDR1 SGHDT, CDR2 YYEEEE. Produced via immunoSEQ multiplex PCR; TCRdb's table is partial and in-frame only. Of roughly 250,000 clones listed, 80% to 90% are singletons. The chain combines TRBV5-6 with TRBJ2-7; 11 nucleotides agree with TRBD1. The origin of this receptor is a woman in her twenties or thirties with acute COVID-19. The sequencing input was PBMCs or T cells enriched from blood (not recorded which). The CDR3 bases are TGTGCCAGCAGCTTGGGGGACAGGGGGATGCGGCAGTACTTC. This encodes CASSLGDRGMRQYF.